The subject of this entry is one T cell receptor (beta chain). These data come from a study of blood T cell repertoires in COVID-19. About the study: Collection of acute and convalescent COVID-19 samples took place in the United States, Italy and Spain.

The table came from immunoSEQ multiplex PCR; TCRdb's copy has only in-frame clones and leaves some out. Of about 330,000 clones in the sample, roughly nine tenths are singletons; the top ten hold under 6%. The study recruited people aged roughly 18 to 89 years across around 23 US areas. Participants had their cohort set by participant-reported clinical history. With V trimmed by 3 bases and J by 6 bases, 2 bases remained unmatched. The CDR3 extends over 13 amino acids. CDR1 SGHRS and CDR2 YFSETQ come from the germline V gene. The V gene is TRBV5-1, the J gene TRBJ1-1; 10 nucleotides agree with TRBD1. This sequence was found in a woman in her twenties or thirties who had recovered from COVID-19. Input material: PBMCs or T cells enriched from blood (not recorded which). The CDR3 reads CASSWTGGAEAFF. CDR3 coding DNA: TGCGCCAGCAGCTGGACAGGGGGAGCTGAAGCTTTCTTT.